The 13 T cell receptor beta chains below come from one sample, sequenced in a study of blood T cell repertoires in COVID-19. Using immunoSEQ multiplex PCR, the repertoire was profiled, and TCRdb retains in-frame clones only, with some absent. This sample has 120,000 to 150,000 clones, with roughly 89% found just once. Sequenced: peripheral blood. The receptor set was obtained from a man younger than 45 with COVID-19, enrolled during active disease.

The CDR3 is CASSLAPGAFAEYF. The CDR3 DNA reads TGTGCCAGCAGCTTAGCTCCGGGAGCGTTTGCGGAGTATTTT. The V call is TRBV7-9, the J call TRBJ2-3; D is perhaps TRBD2 (6 bases). The CDR3 totals 14 residues. The germline CDR1 and CDR2 sequences are SEHNR and FQNEAQ (reference sequence). V was clipped by 0 bases and J by 13 bases, with 17 bases between them.

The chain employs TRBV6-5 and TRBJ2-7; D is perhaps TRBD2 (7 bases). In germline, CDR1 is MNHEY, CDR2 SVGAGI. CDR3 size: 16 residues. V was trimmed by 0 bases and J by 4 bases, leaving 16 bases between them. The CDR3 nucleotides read TGTGCCAGCAGTTACTCGACGGCCCGGGGGGCATACGAGCAGTACTTC. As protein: CASSYSTARGAYEQYF.

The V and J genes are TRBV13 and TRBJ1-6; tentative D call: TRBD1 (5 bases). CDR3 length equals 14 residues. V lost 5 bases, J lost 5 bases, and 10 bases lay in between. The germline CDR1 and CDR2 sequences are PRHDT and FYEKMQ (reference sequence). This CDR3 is CASSRGVDNSPLHF. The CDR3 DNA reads TGTGCCAGCAGCCGGGGGGTAGATAATTCACCCCTCCACTTT.

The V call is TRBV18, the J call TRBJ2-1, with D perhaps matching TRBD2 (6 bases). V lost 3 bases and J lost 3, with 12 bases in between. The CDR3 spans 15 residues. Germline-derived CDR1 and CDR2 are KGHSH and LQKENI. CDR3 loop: CASSPGSGYYNEQFF. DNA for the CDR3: TGTGCCAGCTCACCTGGTAGCGGATACTACAATGAGCAGTTCTTC.

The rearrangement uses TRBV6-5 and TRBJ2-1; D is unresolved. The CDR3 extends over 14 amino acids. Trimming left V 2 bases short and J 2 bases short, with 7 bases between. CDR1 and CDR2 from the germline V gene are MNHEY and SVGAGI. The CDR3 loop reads CASSYVAAYNEQFF. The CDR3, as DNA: TGTGCCAGCAGTTACGTGGCCGCCTACAATGAGCAGTTCTTC.

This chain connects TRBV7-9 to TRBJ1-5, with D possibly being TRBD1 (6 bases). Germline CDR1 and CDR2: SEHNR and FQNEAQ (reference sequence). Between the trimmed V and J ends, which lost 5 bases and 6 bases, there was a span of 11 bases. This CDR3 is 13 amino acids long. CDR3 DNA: TGTGCCAGCAGCGAACAGGGAGCTCAGCCCCAGCATTTT. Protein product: CASSEQGAQPQHF.

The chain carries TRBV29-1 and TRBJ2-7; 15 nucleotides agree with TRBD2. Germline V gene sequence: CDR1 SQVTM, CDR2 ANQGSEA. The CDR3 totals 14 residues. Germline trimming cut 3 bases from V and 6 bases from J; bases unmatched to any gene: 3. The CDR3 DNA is TGCAGCGTTGAGGGACTAGCGGGAGGCCCCGAGCAGTACTTC. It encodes CSVEGLAGGPEQYF.

CDR3 sequence reads: CASSGLDRAGYF. In DNA form, the CDR3 reads TGCGCCAGCAGTGGGCTGGACAGGGCGGGGTACTTC. This chain connects TRBV10-2 to TRBJ2-5; 8 nucleotides agree with TRBD1. The germline CDR1 and CDR2 sequences are WSHSY and SAAADI. This CDR3 is 12 amino acids long. With V trimmed by 4 bases and J by 13 bases, 8 bases remained unmatched.

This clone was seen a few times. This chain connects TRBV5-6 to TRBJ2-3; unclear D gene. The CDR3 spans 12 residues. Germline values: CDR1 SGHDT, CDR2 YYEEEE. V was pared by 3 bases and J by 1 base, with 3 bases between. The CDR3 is CASSSGTDTQYF. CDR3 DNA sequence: TGTGCCAGCAGCTCGGGCACAGATACGCAGTATTTT.

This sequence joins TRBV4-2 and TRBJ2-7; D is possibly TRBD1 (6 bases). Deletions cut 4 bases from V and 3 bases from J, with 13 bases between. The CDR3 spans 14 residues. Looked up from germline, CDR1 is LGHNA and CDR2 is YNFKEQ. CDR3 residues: CASSPGDGIYEQYF. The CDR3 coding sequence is TGTGCCAGCAGCCCAGGGGACGGAATCTACGAGCAGTACTTC.

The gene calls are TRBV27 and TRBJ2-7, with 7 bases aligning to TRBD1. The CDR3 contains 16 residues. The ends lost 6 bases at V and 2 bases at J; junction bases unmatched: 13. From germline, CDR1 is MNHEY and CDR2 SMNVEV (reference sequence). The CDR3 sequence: CASSPRGRTGAYEQYF. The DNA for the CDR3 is TGTGCCAGCAGCCCAAGGGGCCGGACAGGTGCCTACGAGCAGTACTTC.

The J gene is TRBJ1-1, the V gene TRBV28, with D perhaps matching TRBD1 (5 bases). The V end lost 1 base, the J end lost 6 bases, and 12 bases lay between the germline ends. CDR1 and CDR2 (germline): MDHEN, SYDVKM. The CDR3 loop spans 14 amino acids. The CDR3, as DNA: TGTGCCAGCAGTTTATTCGGGGGGAAACCTGAAGCTTTCTTT. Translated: CASSLFGGKPEAFF.

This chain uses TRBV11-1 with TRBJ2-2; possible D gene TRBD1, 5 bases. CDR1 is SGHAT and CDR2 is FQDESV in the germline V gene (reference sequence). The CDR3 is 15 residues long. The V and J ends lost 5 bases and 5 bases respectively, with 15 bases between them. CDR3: CASSKRGEVTGELFF. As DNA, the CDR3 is TGTGCCAGCAGCAAAAGGGGCGAGGTGACCGGGGAGCTGTTTTTT.